The 9 T cell receptor beta chains presented below share a single source sample, sequenced in a study of post-analysis software for immune sequencing data. Findings and caveats of the study: With TRBV5-6, TRBV5-1 and TRBV20-1 included, about five TRBV segments were more frequent in patients than in controls.

These receptors are not linked to any known antigen. The authors incorporated unique molecular identifiers into the TCR beta cDNA libraries. TCRdb passed the PCR reads through MiXCR, listing each CDR3 protein once. Of around 700,000 distinct CDR3 sequences detected, roughly three fifths appear once; the ten largest clones hold around 11%. Sequencing used blood. The receptors originated from a girl aged 2-10 years with multiple sclerosis.

Worth noting for this clonotype: One end of the junction does not line up with germline, which may come from a read error. The rearrangement joins TRBV4-1 to TRBJ2-7; D is uncertain. CDR1 is MGHRA and CDR2 is YSYEKL in the germline V gene. The CDR3 loop spans 12 amino acids. The CDR3: CASSQEGYEQYF. The CDR3 DNA sequence: TGTGCCAGCAGCCAAGAAGGGTACGAGCAGTACTTC.

The chain is built from TRBV12-3 or TRBV12-4 and TRBJ2-7, with 7 bases fitting TRBD2. The CDR3 runs to 15 residues. V lost 7 bases, J lost 2 bases, and 11 bases stayed unmatched. CDR3 coding DNA: TGTGCCAGCAATTTGGGAGGGGCCGCGACCTACGAGCAGTACTTC. It translates to CASNLGGAATYEQYF.

This clonotype was recorded a few times. V is TRBV7-2 and J is TRBJ2-7, with TRBD1 identical over 9 bases. This CDR3 contains 14 residues. The V gene end was trimmed by 3 bases and the J gene end by 7 bases; junction bases not matched to a gene: 7. Germline assignment: CDR1 SGHTA and CDR2 FQGNSA. The CDR3 DNA follows: TGTGCCAGCAGCTTCCGGGACAGGGTATGGGAGCAGTACTTC. Amino acid sequence: CASSFRDRVWEQYF.

The chain links TRBV7-2 to TRBJ2-1, with unresolved D. CDR3 size: 12 residues. CDR1 is SGHTA, CDR2 FQGNSA, per germline. Trimming took off 0 bases at V and 13 bases at J, with 10 bases between the two ends. CDR3 in DNA: TGTGCCAGCAGCTTAGCGGCACCCATTCAGTTCTTC. This sequence encodes CASSLAAPIQFF. The entire variable domain, with the rest obtained from reference TRBV7-2 and TRBJ2-1, is as follows: GAGVSQSPSNKVTEKGKDVELRCDPISGHTALYWYRQSLGQGLEFLIYFQGNSAPDKSGLPSDRFSAERTGGSVSTLTIQRTQQEDSAVYLCASSLAAPIQFFGPGTRLTVL.

The chain is built from TRBV20-1 and TRBJ2-7, with 8 bases lining up with TRBD2. Germline V gives CDR1 DFQATT, CDR2 SNEGSKA (reference sequence). The CDR3 length is 14 residues. The J segment lost 10 bases and the V segment lost 3 bases, leaving 14 bases of the junction unmatched. CDR3 protein: CSASILARGEAQYF. In nucleotides, the CDR3 is TGCAGTGCTAGTATCCTAGCGCGGGGGGAGGCCCAGTACTTC.

Turning to this clonotype: One junction end disagrees with the germline gene, perhaps due to a read error. This chain joins TRBV20-1 and TRBJ2-3; D gene ambiguous. Germline CDR1 reads DFQATT; CDR2 reads SNEGSKA (reference sequence). The CDR3 has 13 amino acids. The CDR3 here is CSARKGKADPRFF. CDR3 coding DNA: TGCAGTGCTAGAAAAGGGAAGGCAGATCCCCGCTTCTTT.

This clonotype occurred a few times. A junction boundary mismatches the germline segment, possibly from a read error. V and J are TRBV13 and TRBJ2-4; 10 bases are shared with TRBD2. The DNA end is more similar to TRBJ2-7, so the J call may be wrong. The CDR3 loop spans 13 amino acids. Germline V gene lookup returns CDR1 PRHDT and CDR2 FYEKMQ (reference sequence). CDR3 nucleotide sequence: TGTGCCAGTAGCTCAGCGGGAGGGGGCGAGCAGTACTTC. Translated, it gives CASSSAGGGEQYF.

J is TRBJ1-4 and V is TRBV7-9; D is possibly TRBD1 (6 bases). V was cut by 2 bases and J by 3 bases, with 16 bases left in between. The CDR3 is made up of 17 amino acids. CDR1 and CDR2 from the germline V gene are SEHNR and FQNEAQ (reference sequence). The CDR3 coding sequence is TGTGCCAGCAGCTTACGGATCGGGGGCGGGTCTAATGAAAAACTGTTTTTT. Translated, it gives CASSLRIGGGSNEKLFF. The full variable domain, rest sourced from reference TRBV7-9 and TRBJ1-4, is DTGVSQNPRHKITKRGQNVTFRCDPISEHNRLYWYRQTLGQGPEFLTYFQNEAQLEKSRLLSDRFSAERPKGSFSTLEIQRTEQGDSAMYLCASSLRIGGGSNEKLFFGSGTQLSVL.

The chain employs TRBV15 and TRBJ1-2, with a weak D call TRBD1 (5 bases). This CDR3 comprises 14 residues. Germline V gives CDR1 LNHNV, CDR2 YYDKDF (reference sequence). Between the trimmed V and J ends, which lost 0 bases and 8 bases, there was a span of 13 bases. Here the CDR3 DNA reads TGTGCCACCAGCAGAGATTCCAGGGAACGGGGCTACACCTTC. Residues: CATSRDSRERGYTF.